The clone carrying this TCR beta chain was observed a few times. This record belongs to a study of T-cell reconstitution after alpha-beta-depleted transplantation in children. The germline V gene encodes CDR1 MNHEY and CDR2 SMNVEV (reference sequence). Trimming cost V 7 bases and J 1 base, with 13 bases left between them. There are 14 residues in the CDR3. Unique molecular identifiers were incorporated during preparation of the TCRbeta library. TCRdb analysed the PCR reads with MiXCR anew, one entry per CDR3 protein. The table records 98,000 or so distinct CDR3 sequences, 20% to 25% of them present only once.

The sample in question was PBMCs, obtained before TCRalphabeta/CD19-depleted stem cell transplant. This clonotype originated in a boy between 2 and 10 years old with acute lymphoblastic leukemia, due to receive a stem cell transplant. The chain uses TRBV27 and TRBJ1-1; maybe TRBD1 (5 bases). CDR3 DNA: TGTGCCAGCAAACCGACAGAACCGAACACTGAAGCTTTCTTT. It translates to CASKPTEPNTEAFF.